Given below is one T cell receptor beta chain in context. What it recognizes is unknown. There are 15 residues in the CDR3. Germline V CDR1 and CDR2: SGDLS, YYNGEE. After removal of 3 bases from V and 12 bases from J, the junction contained 12 bases not matched to a gene. This record comes from a study of Tregs in tolerant kidney transplant recipients. Study-level results: The small number of patients limits these findings pending further validation.

Some clones are missing from TCRdb's copy, which holds only in-frame ones; the method was immunoSEQ multiplex PCR. The data contain 100,000 to 150,000 clones, almost 95% of them singletons. Thawed PBMCs were FACS-sorted into unstimulated CD4+CD25+CD127- regulatory T cells, CD4+CD25- non-regulatory cells, CD4 and CD8 cells. The chain carries TRBV9 and TRBJ2-1; 10 positions agree with TRBD2. Material: CD4+ T cells from blood. The receptor's source is a human donor in good health. CDR3 in DNA: TGTGCCAGCAGCGCACCAGGGGCTAGCGGGAGTGTGCAGTTCTTC. Protein: CASSAPGASGSVQFF.